These T cell receptor beta chains were read from a single sample in a study of T cells in Graves' hyperthyroidism and ophthalmopathy. TCRdb analysed the multiplex PCR reads with MiXCR anew, one entry per CDR3 protein. The sample includes 400,000 to 550,000 distinct CDR3 sequences, around a quarter of them seen just once. Sequenced: blood. These receptors originate from a woman aged 30 to 39 with Graves' ophthalmopathy. Each CDR3 is given with its conserved first and last residue. D genes are given only for firm matches. The listing skips clone size in some rows; elsewhere it reads once, few, many or a size class.

clone_size | j_call | d_call | v_call | cdr3_aa | cdr3_nt
many | TRBJ1-2 | TRBD1 | TRBV18 | CASSPRTGQGYGYTF | TGTGCCAGCTCTCCCAGGACAGGGCAGGGCTATGGCTACACCTTC
many | TRBJ1-2 | TRBD1 | TRBV10-3 | CAISRGQGQTDYGYTF | TGTGCCATCAGCCGGGGACAGGGACAAACCGACTATGGCTACACCTTC
many | TRBJ2-7 | NA | TRBV6-2/TRBV6-3 | CASSYSKSGDYEQYF | TGTGCCAGCAGTTACTCGAAGTCCGGAGACTACGAGCAGTACTTC
few | TRBJ2-7 | NA | TRBV5-1 | CASSFIRTYDQYF | TGCGCCAGCAGCTTCATCCGGACCTACGATCAGTACTTC
many | TRBJ1-2 | NA | TRBV2 | CASTEGLGRGEFGYTF | TGTGCCAGCACCGAGGGTCTGGGACGAGGAGAATTTGGCTACACCTTC
few | TRBJ2-5 | TRBD1 | TRBV28 | CASRPLDRGVQETQYF | TGTGCCAGCAGACCACTCGACAGGGGGGTCCAAGAGACCCAGTACTTC
NA | TRBJ1-2 | NA | TRBV24-1 | CATSDPGRGNYGYTF | TGTGCCACCAGTGACCCGGGACGCGGCAACTATGGCTACACCTTC
NA | TRBJ2-2 | TRBD2 | TRBV12-3/TRBV12-4 | CASSLPWLAGEPGELFF | TGTGCCAGCAGTCTGCCCTGGCTAGCGGGAGAGCCCGGGGAGCTGTTTTTT
NA | TRBJ1-1 | NA | TRBV29-1 | CSVVHRDTEAFF | TGCAGCGTTGTTCACAGGGACACTGAAGCTTTCTTT
many | TRBJ1-3 | NA | TRBV6-1 | CASSDRSGNTIYF | TGTGCCAGCAGTGACAGATCTGGAAACACCATATATTTT
few | TRBJ2-2 | NA | TRBV2 | CASSDPRTANTGELFF | TGTGCCAGCAGTGACCCGAGGACGGCGAACACCGGGGAGCTGTTTTTT
many | TRBJ2-7 | TRBD1 | TRBV28 | CASSRIGTVNNEQYF | TGTGCCAGCAGCCGAATCGGGACAGTTAACAACGAGCAGTACTTC
many | TRBJ1-1 | NA | TRBV9 | CASSTDWNTEAFF | TGTGCCAGCAGCACCGACTGGAACACTGAAGCTTTCTTT
many | TRBJ2-7 | TRBD2 | TRBV7-2 | CASSLLAGSSYEQYF | TGTGCCAGCAGCCTACTAGCGGGAAGCTCCTACGAGCAGTACTTC